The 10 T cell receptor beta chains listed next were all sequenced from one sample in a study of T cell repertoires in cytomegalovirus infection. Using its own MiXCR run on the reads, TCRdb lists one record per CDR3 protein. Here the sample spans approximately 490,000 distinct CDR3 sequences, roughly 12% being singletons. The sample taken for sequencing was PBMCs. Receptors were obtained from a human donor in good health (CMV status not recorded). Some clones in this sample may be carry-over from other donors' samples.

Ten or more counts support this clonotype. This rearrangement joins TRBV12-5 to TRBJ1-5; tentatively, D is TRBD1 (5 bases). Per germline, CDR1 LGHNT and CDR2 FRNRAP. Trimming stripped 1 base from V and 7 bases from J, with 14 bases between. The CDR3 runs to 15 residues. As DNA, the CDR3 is TGTGCTAGTGGTTTGGGGGTCCTAAAGGGGCAGCCCCAGCATTTT. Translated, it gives CASGLGVLKGQPQHF. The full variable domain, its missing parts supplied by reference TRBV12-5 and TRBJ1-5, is DARVTQTPRHKVTEMGQEVTMRCQPILGHNTVFWYRQTMMQGLELLAYFRNRAPLDDSGMPKDRFSAEMPDATLATLKIQPSEPRDSAVYFCASGLGVLKGQPQHFGDGTRLSIL.

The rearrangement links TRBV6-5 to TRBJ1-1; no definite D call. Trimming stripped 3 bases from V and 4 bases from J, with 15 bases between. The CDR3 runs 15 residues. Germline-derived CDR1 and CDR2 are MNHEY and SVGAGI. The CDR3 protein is CASSYYEAAGTEAFF. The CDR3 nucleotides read TGTGCCAGCAGTTATTATGAGGCAGCGGGCACTGAAGCTTTCTTT.

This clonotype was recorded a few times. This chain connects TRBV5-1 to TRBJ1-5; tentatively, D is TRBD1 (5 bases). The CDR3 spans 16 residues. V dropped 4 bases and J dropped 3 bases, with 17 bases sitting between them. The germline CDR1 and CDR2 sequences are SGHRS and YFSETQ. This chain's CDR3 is CASSPEGLRHNQPQHF. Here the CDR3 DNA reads TGCGCCAGCAGCCCGGAGGGGTTGAGGCACAATCAGCCCCAGCATTTT.

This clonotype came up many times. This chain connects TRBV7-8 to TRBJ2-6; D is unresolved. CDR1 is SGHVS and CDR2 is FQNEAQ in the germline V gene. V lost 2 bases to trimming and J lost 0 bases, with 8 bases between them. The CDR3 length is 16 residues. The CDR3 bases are TGTGCCAGCAGCTTAAGTTCAGTCTCTGGGGCCAACGTCCTGACTTTC. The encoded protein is CASSLSSVSGANVLTF.

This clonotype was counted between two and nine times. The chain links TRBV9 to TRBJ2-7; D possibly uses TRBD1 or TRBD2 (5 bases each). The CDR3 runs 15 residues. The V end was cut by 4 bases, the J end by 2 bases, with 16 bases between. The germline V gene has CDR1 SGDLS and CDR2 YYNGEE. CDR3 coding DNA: TGTGCCAGCAGCCTGGGACCCTTTCTCCCCTACGAGCAGTACTTC. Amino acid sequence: CASSLGPFLPYEQYF.

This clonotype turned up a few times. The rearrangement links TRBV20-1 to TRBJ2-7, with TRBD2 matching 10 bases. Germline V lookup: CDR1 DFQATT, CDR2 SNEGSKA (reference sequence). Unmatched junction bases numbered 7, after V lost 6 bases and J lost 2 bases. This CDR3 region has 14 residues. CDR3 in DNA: TGCAGTGCCACGGGTCTAGCGGGAGCCTACGAGCAGTACTTC. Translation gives CSATGLAGAYEQYF.

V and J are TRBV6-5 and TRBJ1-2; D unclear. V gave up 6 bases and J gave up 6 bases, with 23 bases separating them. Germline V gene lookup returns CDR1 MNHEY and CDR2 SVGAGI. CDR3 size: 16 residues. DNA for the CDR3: TGTGCCAGCAGCCCCCTTCAGGCACGGAGGGCTAATGGCTACACCTTC. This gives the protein CASSPLQARRANGYTF.

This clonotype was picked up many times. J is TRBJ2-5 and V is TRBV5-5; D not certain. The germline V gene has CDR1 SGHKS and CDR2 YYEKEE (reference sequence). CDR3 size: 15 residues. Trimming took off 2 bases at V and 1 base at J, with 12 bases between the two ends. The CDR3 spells CASSLTDGRQETQYF. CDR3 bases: TGTGCCAGCAGCTTAACGGACGGACGCCAAGAGACCCAGTACTTC.

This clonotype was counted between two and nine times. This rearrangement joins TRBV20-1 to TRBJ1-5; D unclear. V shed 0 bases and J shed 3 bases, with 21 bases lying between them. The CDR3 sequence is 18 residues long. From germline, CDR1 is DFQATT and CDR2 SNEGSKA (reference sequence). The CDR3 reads CSARDGRSGRRFNQPQHF. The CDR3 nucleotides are TGCAGTGCTAGAGATGGCCGATCGGGGAGGCGGTTCAATCAGCCCCAGCATTTT.

The CDR3 DNA follows: TGTGCCAGCGGAGGCCGGAACCAAGAGACCCAGTACTTC. It encodes CASGGRNQETQYF. The gene calls are TRBV15 and TRBJ2-5; TRBD2 might be the D (5 bases). The germline gives CDR1 LNHNV, CDR2 YYDKDF (reference sequence). V was clipped by 10 bases and J by 0 bases, with 12 bases between them. CDR3 length: 13 residues.